These T cell receptor beta chains were read from a single sample in a study of blood T cell repertoires in COVID-19. The table came from immunoSEQ multiplex PCR; TCRdb's copy has only in-frame clones and leaves some out. The sample has more than 200,000 clones, around 80% seen once. Sequenced material: PBMCs or T cells enriched from blood (not recorded which). Every receptor here comes from a man aged 25-40 years with acute COVID-19. CDR3s leave out the opening cysteine and the closing phenylalanine or tryptophan. The order of the fields is CDR3 protein, V gene, J gene.

ASRKGRGGQSEQF	TRBV21-1	TRBJ2-1
ASSEKQGASYGYT	TRBV6-1	TRBJ1-2
ASRRRGQGETQY	TRBV6-5	TRBJ2-5
ARRGTTGREQY	TRBV6-8	TRBJ2-7
ASSDRDRASPLH	TRBV9	TRBJ1-6
ATSDPGTGDAYEQY	TRBV24-1	TRBJ2-7
ASSIVGLGLAPGELF	TRBV19	TRBJ2-2
ASSSTGRGEETQY	TRBV7-7	TRBJ2-5
ATSRGGLAAPPY	TRBV15	TRBJ2-5
ASSPGLRETQY	TRBV18	TRBJ2-5
ASSPTGIGNTIY	TRBV5-1	TRBJ1-3
ASGLIRGGDYGYT	TRBV12-5	TRBJ1-2
ASSPTQGRDSPLH	TRBV7-9	TRBJ1-6
ASSPGPGGQSQH	TRBV18	TRBJ1-5
ASSLTGERGEQY	TRBV18	TRBJ2-7
ASARGAGGADTQY	TRBV13	TRBJ2-3
AISAGGAGGEKLF	TRBV10-3	TRBJ1-4
ASSLSSWGGSTEAF	TRBV27	TRBJ1-1
ASSLNGGRGYT	TRBV5-4	TRBJ1-2
ASSYSSGTDEQF	TRBV5-1	TRBJ2-1
ASSLEMTAYGYT	TRBV11-2	TRBJ1-2
ASSEFRGKPYEQY	TRBV6-1	TRBJ2-7
ASSVGEGGKTQY	TRBV9	TRBJ2-5
ASSSWTVVVDSNQPQH	TRBV19	TRBJ1-5
ASSPRAGRSYNEQF	TRBV5-5	TRBJ2-1